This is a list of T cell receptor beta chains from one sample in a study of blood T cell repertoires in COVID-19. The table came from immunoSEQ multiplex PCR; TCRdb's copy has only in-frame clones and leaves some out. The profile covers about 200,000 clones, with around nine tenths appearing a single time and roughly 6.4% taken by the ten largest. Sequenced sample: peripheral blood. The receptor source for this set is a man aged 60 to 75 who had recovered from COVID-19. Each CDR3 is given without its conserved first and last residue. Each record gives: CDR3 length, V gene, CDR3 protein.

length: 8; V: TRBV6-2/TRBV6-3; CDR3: ASSEGAAF
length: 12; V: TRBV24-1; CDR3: ATSPGQGSYEQY
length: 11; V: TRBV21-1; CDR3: ASSKTGLYEQY
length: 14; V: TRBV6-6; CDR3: ASSYGTGRSGYGYT
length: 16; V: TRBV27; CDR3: ASSSPGLAGRTSYEQY
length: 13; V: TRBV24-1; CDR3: ATSEAGPSGNTIY
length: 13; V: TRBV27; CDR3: ASSDRRDSTYEQY
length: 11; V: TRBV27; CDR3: ASRNRVYNEQF
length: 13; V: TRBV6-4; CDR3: ASSETGTDNSPLH
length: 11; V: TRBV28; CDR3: ASREGQFYEQY
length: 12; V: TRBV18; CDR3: ASSPPAGADTQY
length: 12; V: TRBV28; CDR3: ASSFGGSSYEQY
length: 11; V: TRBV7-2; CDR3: ASSEGQLYGYT
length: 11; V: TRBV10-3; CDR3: AISGDRSYGYT
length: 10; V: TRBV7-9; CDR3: ASSPRGQRAF
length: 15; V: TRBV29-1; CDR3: SVRSPVGGIGNGELF
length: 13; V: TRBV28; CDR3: ASSYRGGLRNEQF
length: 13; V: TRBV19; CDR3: ASRSTGQGASPLH
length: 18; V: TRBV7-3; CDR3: ASSLPPRTGGFISYNEQF
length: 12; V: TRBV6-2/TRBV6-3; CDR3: ASSYGQGVGEQY
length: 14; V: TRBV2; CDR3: ASTGRSGGVMNTQY
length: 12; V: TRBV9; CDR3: ASSAGVFNQPQH
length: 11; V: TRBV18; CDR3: ASSPQAPEKLF
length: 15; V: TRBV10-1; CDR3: ASSESLWTSGTNEQF
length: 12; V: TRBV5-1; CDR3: ASSPGTIQETQY
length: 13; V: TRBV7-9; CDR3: ASRGTGRGNTEAF
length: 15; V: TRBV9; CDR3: ASSVVLQGEVSYEQY
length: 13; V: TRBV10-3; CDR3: AITSGGSGGSEQF
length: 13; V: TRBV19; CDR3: ASMGTGESTDTQY
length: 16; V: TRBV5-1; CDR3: ASSLGGEWEGFTDTQY
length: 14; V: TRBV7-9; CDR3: ASSPGSARGQSGYT
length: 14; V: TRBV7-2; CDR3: ASSLIRGGSYNEQF
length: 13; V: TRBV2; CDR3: ASSERSGGVAEQY
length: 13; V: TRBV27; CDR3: ASSLSYGRTYEQY
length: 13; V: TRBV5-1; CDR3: ASTESSGISSEQY
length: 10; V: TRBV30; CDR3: AFAGGGTEAF
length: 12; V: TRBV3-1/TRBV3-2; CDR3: ASSRLAGEGEQF
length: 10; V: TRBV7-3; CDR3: ASSAQGGSYT
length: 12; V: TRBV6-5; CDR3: ASSYSNRGIEAF
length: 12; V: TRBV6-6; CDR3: ASSSGGSRTEAF
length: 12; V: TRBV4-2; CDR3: ASSPGGTGSGYT